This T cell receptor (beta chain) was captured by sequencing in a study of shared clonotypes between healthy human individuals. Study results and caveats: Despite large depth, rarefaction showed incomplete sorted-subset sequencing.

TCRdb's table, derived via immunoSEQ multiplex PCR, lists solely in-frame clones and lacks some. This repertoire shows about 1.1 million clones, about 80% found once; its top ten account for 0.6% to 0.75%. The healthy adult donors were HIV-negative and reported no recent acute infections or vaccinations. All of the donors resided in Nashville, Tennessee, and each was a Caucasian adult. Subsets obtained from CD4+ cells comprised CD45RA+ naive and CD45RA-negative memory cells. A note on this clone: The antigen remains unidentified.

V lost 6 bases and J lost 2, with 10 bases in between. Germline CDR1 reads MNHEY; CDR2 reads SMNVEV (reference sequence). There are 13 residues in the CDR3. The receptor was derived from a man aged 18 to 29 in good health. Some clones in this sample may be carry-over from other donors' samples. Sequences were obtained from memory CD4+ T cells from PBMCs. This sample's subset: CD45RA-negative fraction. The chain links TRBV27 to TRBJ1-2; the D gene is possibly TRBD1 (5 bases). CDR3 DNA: TGTGCCAGCAGACTCGGGGGGAACTATGGCTACACCTTC. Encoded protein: CASRLGGNYGYTF.